A selection of T cell receptor beta chains follows, all from one sample in a study of blood T cells in healthy people across ages. TCRdb fed the 5' RACE reads into MiXCR, producing one record per CDR3 protein. The data contain about 1.6 million distinct CDR3 sequences, around 35% of them seen just once; the ten biggest clones take up approximately 10%. The sample was blood. These receptors came from a woman between 25 and 40 years old in good health. Each CDR3 is given with its conserved first and last residue. Not every row has a clone size; where given, it reads once, few, many or a size class.

TRBJ1-1 | . | TRBV27 | 19 | CASRRKAGGTQRWDTEAFF
TRBJ2-7 | once | TRBV30 | 14 | CAWNPPGLSDEQYF
TRBJ1-6 | few | TRBV10-3 | 14 | CAIKRDRGVSPLHF
TRBJ2-1 | few | TRBV5-1 | 15 | CASSLVDRSYNEQFF
TRBJ2-5 | many | TRBV7-9 | 14 | CASRLGHLQETQYF
TRBJ2-6 | few | TRBV5-1 | 16 | CASSLMKGAGANVLTF
TRBJ1-1 | . | TRBV2 | 12 | CASGGGWTEAFF
TRBJ1-2 | few | TRBV5-6 | 13 | CASSATGGYGYTF
TRBJ2-6 | once | TRBV29-1 | 13 | CSAGTSGANALTF
TRBJ2-7 | few | TRBV27 | 14 | CASRSGRSIYEQYF
TRBJ2-1 | few | TRBV20-1 | 18 | CSARVRGRTLSSYNEQFF
TRBJ2-3 | few | TRBV20-1 | 12 | CSAWKYTDTQYF
TRBJ2-7 | many | TRBV29-1 | 11 | CSVENGIEQYF
TRBJ2-7 | . | TRBV20-1 | 13 | CSAPRDSSYEQYF
TRBJ1-1 | . | TRBV20-1 | 15 | CSTRDRGLGNTEAFF
TRBJ1-5 | . | TRBV12-3/TRBV12-4 | 15 | CASRLYQQLNQPQHF
TRBJ1-1 | . | TRBV7-2 | 13 | CATRDSPNTEAFF
TRBJ2-1 | . | TRBV20-1 | 13 | CSARDSFIDEQFF
TRBJ2-1 | . | TRBV20-1 | 15 | CSARVAGLRYNEQFF
TRBJ1-1 | . | TRBV4-1 | 16 | CASSQDREGLNTEAFF
TRBJ2-1 | . | TRBV28 | 14 | CASSLTGPSHEQFF